The 15 T cell receptor beta chains below come from one sample, sequenced in a study of shared clonotypes between healthy human individuals. Sequenced by immunoSEQ multiplex PCR; TCRdb stores in-frame clones only, minus some. This sample has about 1.5 million clones, with 98% found just once. The sequenced sample was naive CD4+ T cells sorted from blood. Indicated subset: CD45RA+ positively selected. Every receptor here comes from a young man in good health.

The chain links TRBV19 to TRBJ2-2; the match to TRBD1 covers 9 bases. The CDR3 covers 15 residues. Trimming took 7 bases from V and 1 from J; bases not matched to a gene: 4. CDR1 and CDR2 from the germline V gene are LNHDA and SQIVND (reference sequence). The CDR3 reads CASTRGQGNTGELFF. The CDR3 nucleotides are TGTGCCAGTACCCGGGGACAGGGGAACACCGGGGAGCTGTTTTTT.

The chain carries TRBV28 and TRBJ2-2; 7 nucleotides match TRBD1. CDR3 length: 16 amino acids. V gave up 2 bases and J gave up 5 bases; unmatched junction bases: 8. Germline CDR1 MDHEN, CDR2 SYDVKM. The chain's CDR3 is CASSLVTGLETGELFF. CDR3 in DNA: TGTGCCAGCAGTTTAGTGACAGGGTTAGAAACCGGGGAGCTGTTTTTT.

The chain carries TRBV5-1 and TRBJ2-5; TRBD2 agrees at 16 bases. CDR3 length equals 17 residues. From germline, CDR1 is SGHRS and CDR2 YFSETQ. Losses at the gene ends were 4 bases for V and 3 bases for J; bases not matched to a gene: 6. The CDR3 loop is CASSPGLAGGPKETQYF. The CDR3 nucleotides read TGCGCCAGCAGCCCGGGACTAGCGGGAGGGCCGAAAGAGACCCAGTACTTC.

The chain uses TRBV14 and TRBJ2-7; 12 bases agree with TRBD2. CDR3 length: 15 residues. CDR1 is SGHDN, CDR2 FVKESK, per germline. Trimming cost V 6 bases and J 6 bases; bases outside gene matches: 9. CDR3 residues: CASRLRLAGVREQYF. For the CDR3, the DNA is TGTGCCAGCAGACTCAGACTAGCGGGAGTTCGCGAGCAGTACTTC.

Turning to this clone: The sample carries other DNA sequences with the same CDR3. The chain links TRBV5-6 to TRBJ2-7; D may be TRBD1 (5 bases). V dropped 0 bases and J dropped 2 bases, with 9 bases sitting between them. This CDR3 comprises 14 residues. Germline lookup yields CDR1 SGHDT and CDR2 YYEEEE. The CDR3 DNA sequence: TGTGCCAGCAGCTTGGGACAGCCCACCTACGAGCAGTACTTC. Its translation: CASSLGQPTYEQYF.

The chain employs TRBV7-6 and TRBJ2-7; 11 bases map to TRBD2. The ends lost 1 base at V and 3 bases at J; junction bases unmatched: 5. Germline V gene lookup returns CDR1 SGHVS and CDR2 FNYEAQ. The length of the CDR3 is 16 residues. This CDR3 reads CASSLGGTSGNYEQYF. CDR3 bases: TGTGCCAGCAGCTTAGGCGGGACTAGCGGAAACTACGAGCAGTACTTC.

The chain has TRBV11-2 and TRBJ2-5; 9 bases align to TRBD1. Germline values: CDR1 SGHAT, CDR2 FQNNGV. With V trimmed by 5 bases and J by 4 bases, 8 bases remained unmatched. The CDR3 consists of 15 residues. The CDR3 spells CASSLQGAIRETQYF. CDR3 in DNA: TGTGCCAGCAGCCTACAGGGGGCGATTCGAGAGACCCAGTACTTC.

In the case of this clone: The sample carries other DNA sequences with the same CDR3. This chain joins TRBV9 and TRBJ2-1, with a possible D match to TRBD1 (5 bases). V shed 2 bases and J shed 5 bases, with 11 bases lying between them. Germline CDR1 is SGDLS and CDR2 is YYNGEE. The CDR3 totals 14 residues. This CDR3 is CASSVGQGNNEQFF. The CDR3, as DNA: TGTGCCAGCAGCGTGGGTCAGGGAAACAATGAGCAGTTCTTC.

The chain has TRBV5-1 and TRBJ2-3; the D gene is possibly TRBD2 (6 bases). Trimming took off 1 base at V and 5 bases at J, with 14 bases between the two ends. The CDR3 is 15 residues long. CDR1 is SGHRS and CDR2 is YFSETQ in the germline V gene. As DNA, the CDR3 is TGCGCCAGCAGCTTGAGGGGAGGCCGGGAAGATACGCAGTATTTT. Translated, it gives CASSLRGGREDTQYF.

The chain links TRBV10-3 to TRBJ2-3, with TRBD1 matching 7 bases. Germline CDR1 and CDR2: ENHRY and SYGVKD. J gave up 4 bases and V 6 bases, and 7 bases lay outside the gene matches. The CDR3 has 14 residues. Here the CDR3 DNA reads TGTGCCATCAGACGAGACAGGGATGCAGATACGCAGTATTTT. It yields the protein CAIRRDRDADTQYF.

The chain is built from TRBV5-5 and TRBJ1-1; D remains ambiguous. The CDR3 has 14 residues. The germline gives CDR1 SGHKS, CDR2 YYEKEE (reference sequence). V gave up 0 bases and J gave up 4 bases, with 10 bases separating them. CDR3 residues: CASSLAAESTEAFF. DNA for the CDR3: TGTGCCAGCAGCTTGGCCGCTGAGAGCACTGAAGCTTTCTTT. The variable domain in full, with the rest retrieved from reference TRBV5-5 and TRBJ1-1, is DAGVTQSPTHLIKTRGQQVTLRCSPISGHKSVSWYQQVLGQGPQFIFQYYEKEERGRGNFPDRFSARQFPNYSSELNVNALLLGDSALYLCASSLAAESTEAFFGQGTRLTVV.

V is TRBV5-4 and J is TRBJ2-5; no reliable D call. Looked up from germline, CDR1 is SGHNT and CDR2 is YYREEE (reference sequence). Trimming took 4 bases from V and 5 from J, leaving 12 bases between them. The CDR3 consists of 13 residues. DNA of the CDR3: TGTGCCAGCAGCGCGTGGGCAGCTGAGACCCAGTACTTC. Translation gives CASSAWAAETQYF.

Concerning this clone itself: This sample includes further DNA sequences coding for the same CDR3. The chain couples TRBV7-2 to TRBJ2-4, with D perhaps matching TRBD2 (6 bases). V dropped 3 bases and J dropped 0 bases, with 9 bases sitting between them. CDR1 SGHTA and CDR2 FQGNSA come from the germline V gene. This CDR3 has 15 residues. CDR3 loop: CASSLAGLAKNIQYF. The CDR3 bases are TGTGCCAGCAGCTTGGCGGGGCTAGCCAAAAACATTCAGTACTTC.

V usage is TRBV30 and J usage is TRBJ2-3; 8 bases fit TRBD1. Germline V CDR1 and CDR2: GTSNPN, SVGIG (reference sequence). The length of the CDR3 is 14 residues. V dropped 0 bases and J dropped 4; count of bases not matched to a gene: 3. The CDR3 DNA follows: TGTGCCTGGAGTGTGTTGGACAGGGCAGATACGCAGTATTTT. Its protein product is CAWSVLDRADTQYF.

This chain links TRBV5-1 with TRBJ2-1; 9 positions agree with TRBD1. Germline loops: CDR1 SGHRS, CDR2 YFSETQ. V dropped 2 bases and J dropped 8; count of bases not matched to a gene: 11. The CDR3 contains 16 residues. The DNA of the CDR3 is TGCGCCAGCAGCTTTCAATCCGGGACAGGGCTCGATGAGCAGTTCTTC. Its protein product is CASSFQSGTGLDEQFF.